The present entry profiles one T cell receptor beta chain with its context. Its antigen remains unidentified. Three rounds of nested PCR, following a modified ARM-PCR protocol, produced the TCRbeta library. TCRdb re-called the multiplex PCR reads through MiXCR, storing one row per CDR3 protein. The sample lists about 50,000 distinct CDR3 sequences; roughly 69% were seen once. The template was RNA from unsorted bulk tissue. The normal lung tissue was taken more than 3 cm from the tumor edge. The data are from a study of tumor and adjacent non-tumor tissue in lung cancer. Study results and caveats: In normal lung, the top 100 clones were significantly more dominant than in tumor.

The receptor was derived from a woman in her fifties or sixties with non-small cell lung cancer. The sample was distant non-tumor lung tissue.

CDR3 DNA: TGTGCCAGCAGCTTAGACAGCGGGAGAGGGCCCGGAGAGACCCAGTACTTC. It translates to CASSLDSGRGPGETQYF. The J gene is TRBJ2-5, the V gene TRBV11-1, with TRBD2 matching over 8 bases. This CDR3 region has 17 residues. J lost 4 bases, V lost 1 base, and 11 bases had no gene match. Looked up from germline, CDR1 is SGHAT and CDR2 is FQDESV (reference sequence).